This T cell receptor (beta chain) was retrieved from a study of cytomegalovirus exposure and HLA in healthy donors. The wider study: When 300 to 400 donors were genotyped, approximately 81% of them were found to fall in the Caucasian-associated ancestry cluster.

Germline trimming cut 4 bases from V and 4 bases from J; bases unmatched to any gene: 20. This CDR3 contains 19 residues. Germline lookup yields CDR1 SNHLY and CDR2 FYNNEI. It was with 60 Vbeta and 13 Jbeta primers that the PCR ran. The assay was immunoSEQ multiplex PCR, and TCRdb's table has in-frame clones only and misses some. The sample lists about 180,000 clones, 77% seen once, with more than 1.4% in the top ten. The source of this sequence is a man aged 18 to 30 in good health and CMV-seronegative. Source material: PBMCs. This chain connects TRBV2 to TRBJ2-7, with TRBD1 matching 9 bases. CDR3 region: CASSGTGTGIYSVEYEQYF. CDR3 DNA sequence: TGTGCCAGCAGTGGGACCGGGACAGGGATTTACTCCGTGGAATACGAGCAGTACTTC.